These T cell receptor beta chains were read from a single sample in a study of blood T cell repertoires in COVID-19. Method: immunoSEQ multiplex PCR; TCRdb's copy keeps in-frame clones and lacks some. The sample includes a few hundred thousand clones, around 88% of them seen just once. What was sequenced was peripheral blood. These receptors originate from a man older than 75 with acute or convalescent COVID-19. Both conserved end residues are part of each CDR3. The order of the fields is V gene, J gene, clone size, D gene, CDR3 protein, CDR3 DNA. D genes are given only for firm matches. Part of the rows lack a size; the others show once, few, many or a class for expanded clones.

TRBV5-4	TRBJ1-3	few	-	CASSLWASGNTIYF	TGTGCCAGCAGCTTGTGGGCCTCTGGAAACACCATATATTTT
TRBV24-1	TRBJ2-5	-	-	CATSDPGLTYGETQYF	TGTGCCACCAGTGACCCGGGACTCACTTATGGGGAGACCCAGTACTTC
TRBV6-2/TRBV6-3	TRBJ1-1	-	TRBD1	CASSEDRESGNTEAFF	TGTGCCAGCAGCGAGGACAGGGAATCAGGTAACACTGAAGCTTTCTTT
TRBV7-3	TRBJ2-2	-	TRBD2	CASSPMAGAVGELFF	TGTGCCAGCAGCCCCATGGCGGGAGCGGTCGGGGAGCTGTTTTTT
TRBV9	TRBJ2-2	-	-	CVSSVGPGQNTGELFF	TGTGTCAGCAGCGTAGGTCCGGGACAAAACACCGGGGAGCTGTTTTTT
TRBV5-1	TRBJ1-5	-	-	CASSWEKINSNQPQHF	TGCGCCAGCAGCTGGGAGAAAATTAATAGCAATCAGCCCCAGCATTTT
TRBV9	TRBJ1-2	-	TRBD1	CASSVGGTGVLGGYTF	TGTGCCAGCAGCGTAGGTGGCACAGGGGTTTTGGGTGGCTACACCTTC
TRBV6-2/TRBV6-3	TRBJ1-5	-	-	CASSYTQASQPQHF	TGTGCCAGCAGTTACACTCAGGCAAGTCAGCCCCAGCATTTT
TRBV19	TRBJ1-1	once	-	CASSIGGGAYTEAFF	TGTGCCAGTAGTATAGGAGGGGGGGCCTACACTGAAGCTTTCTTT
TRBV21-1	TRBJ2-3	-	-	CASTNPWRRVTDTQYF	TGTGCCAGCACGAACCCCTGGAGGCGAGTCACAGATACGCAGTATTTT
TRBV6-2/TRBV6-3	TRBJ2-7	few	TRBD2	CASSYRSLAGEKGSYEQYF	TGTGCCAGCAGTTACCGATCACTAGCGGGAGAGAAGGGGTCCTACGAGCAGTACTTC
TRBV3-1/TRBV3-2	TRBJ2-1	-	-	CASSLGGEYNEQFF	TGTGCCAGCAGCCTGGGAGGAGAGTACAATGAGCAGTTCTTC
TRBV5-3	TRBJ2-2	-	TRBD2	CARSFWLAGGPGELFF	TGTGCCAGAAGCTTTTGGTTAGCGGGAGGGCCCGGGGAGCTGTTTTTT
TRBV4-3	TRBJ2-3	-	TRBD2	CASSQDMGTNTDTQYF	TGCGCCAGCAGCCAAGATATGGGGACTAACACAGATACGCAGTATTTT
TRBV3-1/TRBV3-2	TRBJ2-1	-	TRBD2	CASSRGTSGVNEQFF	TGTGCCAGCAGCCGCGGGACTAGCGGGGTGAATGAGCAGTTCTTC
TRBV5-1	TRBJ1-4	-	TRBD1	CASSLGPDRGATNEKLFF	TGCGCCAGCAGCTTGGGGCCCGACAGGGGCGCAACTAATGAAAAACTGTTTTTT
TRBV5-4	TRBJ1-2	-	-	CASSLVNRDNYGYTF	TGTGCCAGCAGCTTGGTAAATCGGGATAACTATGGCTACACCTTC
TRBV6-6	TRBJ2-2	-	TRBD1	CASSRTGTANTGELFF	TGTGCCAGCAGTCGAACCGGGACAGCGAACACCGGGGAGCTGTTTTTT
TRBV19	TRBJ1-1	-	TRBD1	CASRLRQGVNTEAFF	TGTGCCAGCAGATTACGACAGGGCGTAAACACTGAAGCTTTCTTT
TRBV7-2	TRBJ1-2	once	-	CASSLGGTTYYGYTF	TGTGCCAGCAGCCTTGGGGGCACCACCTACTATGGCTACACCTTC
TRBV7-9	TRBJ2-7	few	TRBD1	CASSFGTGLSYEQYF	TGTGCCAGCAGCTTCGGGACAGGTCTCTCCTACGAGCAGTACTTC
TRBV7-6	TRBJ1-1	-	TRBD1	CASSPGTGDWNTEAFF	TGTGCCAGCAGCCCCGGGACAGGGGACTGGAACACTGAAGCTTTCTTT
TRBV7-2	TRBJ1-3	-	-	CASSLQSGAGNTIYF	TGTGCCAGCAGCTTACAGTCAGGGGCAGGAAACACCATATATTTT
TRBV5-4	TRBJ1-2	-	TRBD1	CASSSAGTGNYGYTF	TGTGCCAGCAGCTCCGCCGGGACAGGGAACTATGGCTACACCTTC
TRBV19	TRBJ1-1	-	-	CASSIVAMNTEAFF	TGTGCCAGTAGTATAGTGGCCATGAACACTGAAGCTTTCTTT
TRBV14	TRBJ2-7	-	TRBD2	CASSQGLAGPYEQYF	TGTGCCAGCAGCCAAGGCCTAGCGGGCCCCTACGAGCAGTACTTC
TRBV15	TRBJ2-3	-	TRBD1	CATSRVGTGDTTDTQYF	TGTGCCACCAGCAGAGTTGGGACAGGGGATACGACAGATACGCAGTATTTT
TRBV10-3	TRBJ1-2	-	TRBD1	CAISEWGQGTSYGYTF	TGTGCCATCAGTGAGTGGGGACAGGGGACCTCCTATGGCTACACCTTC
TRBV5-1	TRBJ1-4	-	-	CASSLGQSLNEKLFF	TGCGCCAGCAGCTTGGGACAGAGCTTAAATGAAAAACTGTTTTTT
TRBV2	TRBJ1-5	-	TRBD1	CASSATTGISNQPQHF	TGTGCCAGCAGTGCTACGACAGGGATTAGCAATCAGCCCCAGCATTTT
TRBV23-1	TRBJ1-3	-	TRBD1	CASSQPKDRGSSGNTIYF	TGCGCCAGCAGTCAACCAAAGGACAGGGGAAGCTCTGGAAACACCATATATTTT
TRBV7-3	TRBJ2-2	few	TRBD1	CASLDRDGTGELFF	TGTGCCAGCCTCGACAGGGATGGGACCGGGGAGCTGTTTTTT
TRBV27	TRBJ1-1	-	-	CASSGGNRNTEAFF	TGTGCCAGCAGCGGGGGAAACCGGAACACTGAAGCTTTCTTT
TRBV7-9	TRBJ1-3	-	-	CASSLQGINTIYF	TGTGCCAGCAGCTTACAGGGTATAAACACCATATATTTT
TRBV5-6	TRBJ1-2	-	-	CASRRSGGQANYGYTF	TGTGCCAGCAGGAGGAGCGGGGGACAAGCTAACTATGGCTACACCTTC
TRBV5-6	TRBJ1-1	-	TRBD1	CASRTTWDRGRIVTEAFF	TGTGCCAGCAGGACCACCTGGGACAGGGGGCGAATTGTGACTGAAGCTTTCTTT
TRBV5-1	TRBJ2-7	-	TRBD1	CASSPRTGGSSYEQYF	TGCGCCAGCAGCCCCCGGACAGGGGGGAGCTCCTACGAGCAGTACTTC
TRBV6-5	TRBJ1-5	-	TRBD1	CASRLGQGIQPQHF	TGTGCCAGCAGGCTCGGACAGGGGATCCAGCCCCAGCATTTT
TRBV4-3	TRBJ1-5	many	-	CASSLSRGNNQPQHF	TGCGCCAGCAGCCTAAGCCGGGGTAACAATCAGCCCCAGCATTTT
TRBV2	TRBJ1-4	few	TRBD1	CASSGQGAMDEKLFF	TGTGCCAGCTCGGGACAGGGGGCAATGGATGAAAAACTGTTTTTT
TRBV18	TRBJ1-1	-	-	CASSSTGNTEAFF	TGTGCCAGCTCATCGACAGGGAACACTGAAGCTTTCTTT
TRBV5-6	TRBJ2-7	-	-	CASSFGTASYEQYF	TGTGCCAGCAGCTTTGGTACAGCCTCCTACGAGCAGTACTTC
TRBV7-3	TRBJ2-1	-	TRBD2	CASSLMAASGSYNEQFF	TGTGCCAGCAGCTTAATGGCGGCTAGCGGGTCCTACAATGAGCAGTTCTTC
TRBV11-2	TRBJ2-1	-	-	CASSLDLRSGNEQFF	TGTGCCAGCAGCTTAGATCTCAGGAGCGGGAATGAGCAGTTCTTC
TRBV28	TRBJ2-1	-	-	CATVTERSSYNEQFF	TGTGCCACCGTAACCGAACGGAGCTCCTACAATGAGCAGTTCTTC
TRBV7-7	TRBJ2-3	once	-	CASSLVRQGSTDTQYF	TGTGCCAGCAGCTTAGTCAGGCAGGGGTCGACAGATACGCAGTATTTT
TRBV12-5	TRBJ1-3	-	-	CASGFNQGLTGNTIYF	TGTGCTAGTGGTTTTAATCAGGGCCTAACTGGAAACACCATATATTTT